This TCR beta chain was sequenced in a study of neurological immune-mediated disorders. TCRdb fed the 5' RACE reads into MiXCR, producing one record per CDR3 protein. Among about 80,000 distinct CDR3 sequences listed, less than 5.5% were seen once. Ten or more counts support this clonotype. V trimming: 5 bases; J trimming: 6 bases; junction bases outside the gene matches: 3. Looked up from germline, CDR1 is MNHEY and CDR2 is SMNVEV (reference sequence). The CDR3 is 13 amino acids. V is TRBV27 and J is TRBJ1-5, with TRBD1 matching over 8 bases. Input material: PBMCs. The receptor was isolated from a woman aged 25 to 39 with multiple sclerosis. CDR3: CASSGQGGQPQHF. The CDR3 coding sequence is TGTGCCAGCAGTGGACAGGGCGGTCAGCCCCAGCATTTT.